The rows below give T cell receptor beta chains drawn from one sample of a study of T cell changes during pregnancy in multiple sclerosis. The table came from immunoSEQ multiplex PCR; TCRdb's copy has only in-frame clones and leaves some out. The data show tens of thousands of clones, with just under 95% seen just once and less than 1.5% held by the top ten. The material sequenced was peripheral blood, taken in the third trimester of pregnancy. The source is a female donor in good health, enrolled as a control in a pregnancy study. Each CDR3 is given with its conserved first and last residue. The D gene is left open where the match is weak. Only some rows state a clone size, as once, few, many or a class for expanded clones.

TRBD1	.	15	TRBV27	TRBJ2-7	CASSLLGTGSYEQYF	TGTGCCAGCAGTCTACTAGGGACAGGATCCTACGAGCAGTACTTC
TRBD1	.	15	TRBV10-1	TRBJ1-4	CASSDNGTGDEKLFF	TGCGCCAGCAGTGATAATGGGACAGGGGATGAAAAACTGTTTTTT
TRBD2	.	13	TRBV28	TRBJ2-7	CATRPGLLYEQYF	TGTGCCACCAGACCGGGACTATTGTACGAGCAGTACTTC
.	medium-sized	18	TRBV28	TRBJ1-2	CASSIQGLSPVGGYGYTF	TGTGCCAGCAGTATACAGGGATTAAGCCCGGTCGGAGGCTATGGCTACACCTTC
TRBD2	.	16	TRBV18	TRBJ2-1	CASSPLAGDAYNEQFF	TGTGCCAGCTCACCATTAGCGGGAGATGCATACAATGAGCAGTTCTTC
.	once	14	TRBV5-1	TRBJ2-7	CASSLDLLSYEQYF	TGCGCCAGCAGCTTGGATCTGTTATCCTACGAGCAGTACTTC
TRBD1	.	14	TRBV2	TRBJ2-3	CATLRDRGTDTQYF	TGTGCCACCCTCCGGGACAGGGGCACAGATACGCAGTATTTT
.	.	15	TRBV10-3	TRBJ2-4	CASSPNEVIKNIQYF	TGTGCCAGCAGCCCAAACGAGGTTATAAAAAACATTCAGTACTTC
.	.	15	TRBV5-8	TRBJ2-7	CASSFGPGTLREQYF	TGTGCCAGCAGCTTCGGTCCGGGTACCCTCCGGGAGCAGTACTTC
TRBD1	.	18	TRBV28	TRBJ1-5	CASSLNRGPLYSNQPQHF	TGTGCCAGCAGTTTGAACAGGGGGCCCCTCTATAGCAATCAGCCCCAGCATTTT
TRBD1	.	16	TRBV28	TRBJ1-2	CASSFNRGVAAAGYTF	TGTGCCAGCAGTTTTAACAGGGGGGTGGCCGCCGCTGGCTACACCTTC
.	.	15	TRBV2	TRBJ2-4	CASRALDRAKNIQYF	TGTGCCAGCAGAGCACTAGATAGAGCCAAAAACATTCAGTACTTC
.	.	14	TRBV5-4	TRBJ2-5	CASSLAGQQETQYF	TGTGCCAGCAGCTTGGCCGGACAGCAAGAGACCCAGTACTTC
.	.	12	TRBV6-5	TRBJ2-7	CAGVVGPHEQYF	TGTGCCGGGGTTGTGGGGCCCCACGAGCAGTACTTC
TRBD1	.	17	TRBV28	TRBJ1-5	CASSSFGTGYGNQPQHF	TGTGCCAGCAGTTCCTTTGGGACAGGGTATGGCAATCAGCCCCAGCATTTT
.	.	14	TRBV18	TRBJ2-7	CASSPRGGSYEQYF	TGTGCCAGCTCACCACGGGGCGGCTCCTACGAGCAGTACTTC
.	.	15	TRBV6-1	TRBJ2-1	CASSEVWTRLNEQFF	TGTGCCAGCAGTGAAGTTTGGACTCGCCTCAATGAGCAGTTCTTC
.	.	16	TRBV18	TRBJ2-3	CASSLNGQGLTDTQYF	TGTGCCAGCTCACTAAACGGGCAGGGGTTGACAGATACGCAGTATTTT
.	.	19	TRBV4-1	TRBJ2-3	CASSPPFLSGPTPTDTQYF	TGCGCCAGCAGCCCTCCCTTTTTAAGCGGTCCAACCCCCACAGATACGCAGTATTTT
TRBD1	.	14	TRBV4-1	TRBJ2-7	CASSQGQGAYEQYF	TGCGCCAGCAGCCAAGGACAGGGGGCTTACGAGCAGTACTTC